These 17 T cell receptor beta chains came from one sample sequenced in a study of cytomegalovirus exposure and HLA in healthy donors. PCR amplification relied on 60 Vbeta primers (plus 13 Jbeta primers). Some clones are missing from TCRdb's copy, which holds only in-frame ones; the method was immunoSEQ multiplex PCR. Recorded for this sample: around 140,000 clones. Sequencing input: PBMCs. These receptors were collected from a woman in her thirties or forties in good health and CMV-seropositive.

The chain has TRBV5-1 and TRBJ2-4, with 9 bases lining up with TRBD1. V shed 3 bases and J 2 bases; nucleotides not matched to a gene: 15. Per germline, CDR1 SGHRS and CDR2 YFSETQ. The CDR3 is 19 amino acids. CDR3 nucleotides: TGCGCCAGCAGCTGGGGGGGACAGGGAGAAGAAGGATCCAAAAACATTCAGTACTTC. Translating gives CASSWGGQGEEGSKNIQYF.

The V and J genes are TRBV27 and TRBJ1-2; 8 bases are shared with TRBD1. With 5 bases clipped from V and 4 bases from J, the junction kept 12 bases outside the gene matches. CDR3 length equals 16 residues. Germline values: CDR1 MNHEY, CDR2 SMNVEV (reference sequence). DNA of the CDR3: TGTGCCAGCAGTCCTATAAACAGGGGGAAGGTCTATGGCTACACCTTC. Its protein is CASSPINRGKVYGYTF.

This sequence joins TRBV5-1 and TRBJ2-7; possibly TRBD2 for D (5 bases). CDR1 is SGHRS, CDR2 YFSETQ, per germline. The length of the CDR3 is 14 residues. The V end lost 0 bases, the J end lost 2 bases, and 9 bases lay between the germline ends. In DNA form, the CDR3 reads TGCGCCAGCAGCTTGGGGGGAGTAGCCTACGAGCAGTACTTC. This sequence encodes CASSLGGVAYEQYF. Full variable domain (outside the CDR3, taken from reference TRBV5-1 and TRBJ2-7): KAGVTQTPRYLIKTRGQQVTLSCSPISGHRSVSWYQQTPGQGLQFLFEYFSETQRNKGNFPGRFSGRQFSNSRSEMNVSTLELGDSALYLCASSLGGVAYEQYFGPGTRLTVT.

J is TRBJ2-3 and V is TRBV27; 7 bases map to TRBD2. This CDR3 contains 13 residues. The V gene end was trimmed by 3 bases and the J gene end by 6 bases; junction bases not matched to a gene: 3. Per germline, CDR1 MNHEY and CDR2 SMNVEV (reference sequence). In DNA, the CDR3 is TGTGCCAGCAGTTTCGAGCGGGATGATACGCAGTATTTT. As protein: CASSFERDDTQYF.

The CDR3 spells CASSSGSGRVETQYF. CDR3 sequence (DNA): TGTGCCAGCTCGAGCGGGAGCGGTAGGGTGGAGACCCAGTACTTC. The rearrangement uses TRBV6-1 and TRBJ2-5; 8 positions agree with TRBD2. Germline CDR1 reads MNHNS; CDR2 reads SASEGT. V gave up 8 bases and J gave up 5 bases; unmatched junction bases: 13. This CDR3 is built from 15 residues.

The rearrangement links TRBV6-1 to TRBJ2-7; D might be TRBD2 (6 bases). The CDR3 runs 15 residues. Germline-derived CDR1 and CDR2 are MNHNS and SASEGT. Trimming shortened V by 3 bases and J by 2 bases, and 14 bases separated the two germline ends. The DNA for the CDR3 is TGTGCCAGCAGTGAGGGACTGAAAACGACCTACGAGCAGTACTTC. Its protein is CASSEGLKTTYEQYF.

This chain connects TRBV5-8 to TRBJ2-7; 7 bases align to TRBD2. Trimming at V came to 5 bases and at J to 4 bases, leaving 12 bases not matched to a gene. Per the germline V gene, CDR1 is SGHTS and CDR2 is YDEGEE. CDR3 size: 15 residues. The CDR3 spells CASSRRGGGGYEQYF. The DNA of the CDR3 is TGTGCCAGCAGTCGGAGGGGCGGGGGAGGTTACGAGCAGTACTTC.

V is TRBV27 and J is TRBJ2-5; TRBD1 agrees at 9 bases. The CDR3 contains 14 residues. V gave up 5 bases and J gave up 3 bases; unmatched junction bases: 4. The germline V gene has CDR1 MNHEY and CDR2 SMNVEV (reference sequence). The CDR3 sequence: CASSPGQGKETQYF. The CDR3 nucleotides are TGTGCCAGCAGTCCCGGACAGGGGAAAGAGACCCAGTACTTC.

Note on this clone: One end of the junction does not line up with germline, which may come from a read error. The V and J genes are TRBV6-6 and TRBJ1-5; TRBD1 matches 8 bases. The length of the CDR3 is 14 residues. Germline V gene data show CDR1 as MNHNY and CDR2 as SVGAGI (reference sequence). The CDR3 spells CAGSYSGGGQPQHF. In DNA, the CDR3 is TGTGCCGGCAGTTACTCAGGGGGCGGTCAGCCCCAGCATTTT.

This chain uses TRBV15 with TRBJ2-2; possible D gene TRBD2, 5 bases. Germline V CDR1 and CDR2: LNHNV, YYDKDF (reference sequence). V dropped 1 base and J dropped 7 bases, with 16 bases sitting between them. CDR3 length: 16 amino acids. The CDR3 sequence: CATSRVGERGVGELFF. The CDR3 bases are TGTGCCACCAGCAGAGTCGGGGAACGGGGAGTCGGGGAGCTGTTTTTT.

The chain recombines TRBV7-2 with TRBJ2-1, with a tentative D call TRBD2 (6 bases). Trimming took off 5 bases at V and 5 bases at J, with 13 bases between the two ends. This CDR3 is 14 amino acids long. Germline V gene lookup returns CDR1 SGHTA and CDR2 FQGNSA. In nucleotides, the CDR3 is TGTGCCAGCAGCCAGACGGCGGGAAACAATGAGCAGTTCTTC. Translated, it gives CASSQTAGNNEQFF.

V usage is TRBV10-2 and J usage is TRBJ2-3, with TRBD2 matching over 13 bases. Germline CDR1 reads WSHSY; CDR2 reads SAAADI. There are 16 residues in the CDR3. Trimming removed 3 bases from V and 6 bases from J; junction bases left unmatched: 6. As DNA, the CDR3 is TGCGCCAGCAGTGAAATAGGACTAGCGGGAGCGGATACGCAGTATTTT. Protein: CASSEIGLAGADTQYF.

This chain uses TRBV5-4 with TRBJ1-2; D might be TRBD1 (5 bases). The germline V and J ends were trimmed by 0 bases and 8 bases, with 17 bases remaining between them. The germline V gene has CDR1 SGHNT and CDR2 YYREEE (reference sequence). The CDR3 length is 15 residues. In nucleotides, the CDR3 is TGTGCCAGCAGCTTGGACCTTACAGGAACCGGCGGCTACACCTTC. Its protein is CASSLDLTGTGGYTF.

The rearrangement joins TRBV5-6 to TRBJ2-5; 9 nucleotides align to TRBD2. With 1 base clipped from V and 5 bases from J, the junction kept 0 bases outside the gene matches. CDR1 and CDR2 (germline): SGHDT, YYEEEE. CDR3 length: 13 residues. Here the CDR3 DNA reads TGTGCCAGCAGCTTGACTAGCGGGGAGACCCAGTACTTC. Its protein is CASSLTSGETQYF.

The chain uses TRBV6-6 and TRBJ1-5, with D possibly being TRBD1 (5 bases). The CDR3 contains 16 residues. Germline CDR1 and CDR2: MNHNY and SVGAGI (reference sequence). V was shortened by 7 bases and J by 0 bases, with 16 bases between the two germline ends. The CDR3 protein is CASKLLPQGSNQPQHF. The CDR3 DNA reads as TGTGCCAGCAAATTACTACCCCAGGGTAGCAATCAGCCCCAGCATTTT.

The chain combines TRBV30 with TRBJ1-1; no reliable D call. Per germline, CDR1 GTSNPN and CDR2 SVGIG (reference sequence). Trimming took 8 bases from V and 4 from J, leaving 17 bases between them. The CDR3 consists of 13 residues. In nucleotides, the CDR3 is TGTGCCGCTGGATCGACTGGGTTCACTGAAGCTTTCTTT. Its protein product is CAAGSTGFTEAFF.

The chain joins TRBV18 to TRBJ2-7; tentatively, D is TRBD1 (6 bases). Germline CDR1 KGHSH, CDR2 LQKENI. The CDR3 is made up of 14 amino acids. Trimming stripped 2 bases from V and 0 bases from J, with 8 bases between. DNA for the CDR3: TGTGCCAGCTCACCAGGGGGCCTCTCCTACGAGCAGTACTTC. Its protein product is CASSPGGLSYEQYF.